Each of the 19 T cell receptor beta chains below was sequenced from the same sample in a study of graft-versus-host responses after intestinal transplantation. For these receptors, no antigen is known. The data were produced by immunoSEQ multiplex PCR, yet TCRdb's version contains in-frame clones alone and is incomplete. The sample has 90,000 to 150,000 clones, roughly 95% seen once. Sequenced material: unstimulated CD8+ T cells sorted from spleen or lymph node cells, taken before intestinal transplant. Source of these receptors: a human donor who received an intestinal transplant.

The V and J genes are TRBV5-1 and TRBJ2-7, with D possibly being TRBD1 (5 bases). The CDR3 length is 16 residues. Looked up from germline, CDR1 is SGHRS and CDR2 is YFSETQ. Trimming removed 2 bases from V and 5 bases from J, with 20 bases in between. CDR3 region: CASSLWVSQVVDEQYF. CDR3 coding DNA: TGCGCCAGCAGCTTATGGGTTTCACAGGTCGTTGACGAGCAGTACTTC.

The chain links TRBV28 to TRBJ2-7, with 13 nucleotides matching TRBD2. Trimming removed 3 bases from V and 5 bases from J; junction bases left unmatched: 13. This CDR3 contains 18 residues. CDR1 and CDR2 (germline): MDHEN, SYDVKM. The CDR3: CASSLGPGTSGTRDEQYF. In nucleotides, the CDR3 is TGTGCCAGCAGTTTGGGCCCGGGGACTAGCGGGACCAGAGACGAGCAGTACTTC.

The chain couples TRBV28 to TRBJ2-1; 10 positions agree with TRBD2. CDR1 is MDHEN, CDR2 SYDVKM, per germline. The trim removed 10 bases at V and 4 bases at J, leaving 13 bases unmatched. The CDR3 extends over 16 amino acids. CDR3 coding DNA: TGTGCCACCCAACTTCTTCTAGCGGGAGAGTACAATGAGCAGTTCTTC. Protein product: CATQLLLAGEYNEQFF.

The genes are TRBV27 and TRBJ2-3, with TRBD2 as a possible D gene (6 bases). The CDR3 length is 14 residues. V was cut by 3 bases and J by 2 bases, with 9 bases left in between. Germline V lookup: CDR1 MNHEY, CDR2 SMNVEV (reference sequence). DNA for the CDR3: TGTGCCAGCAGTTTCGGACTAAACACAGATACGCAGTATTTT. Protein: CASSFGLNTDTQYF.

This sequence joins TRBV6-6 and TRBJ1-5; TRBD1 matches 10 bases. J lost 6 bases, V lost 7 bases, and 6 bases had no gene match. This CDR3 contains 14 residues. Germline assignment: CDR1 MNHNY and CDR2 SVGAGI (reference sequence). CDR3 in DNA: TGTGCCAGCACCTCGGACAGGGGGATTCAGCCCCAGCATTTT. Residues: CASTSDRGIQPQHF.

The gene calls are TRBV5-6 and TRBJ2-7; D gene uncertain. CDR3 size: 15 residues. Germline loops: CDR1 SGHDT, CDR2 YYEEEE. V lost 4 bases and J 0 bases, leaving 14 bases between the germline ends. The CDR3 region is CASSPRRTSSYEQYF. DNA for the CDR3: TGTGCCAGCAGCCCCAGGCGGACCAGCTCCTACGAGCAGTACTTC.

The V call is TRBV29-1, the J call TRBJ2-1; 11 bases are a match to TRBD1. The CDR3 consists of 14 residues. V shed 4 bases and J 7 bases; nucleotides not matched to a gene: 6. Germline V gene data show CDR1 as SQVTM and CDR2 as ANQGSEA. The CDR3 sequence: CSVVGQGALNEQFF. CDR3 coding DNA: TGCAGCGTTGTAGGACAGGGGGCTTTGAATGAGCAGTTCTTC.

The chain employs TRBV6-5 and TRBJ2-1; the match to TRBD1 covers 9 bases. This CDR3 comprises 14 residues. Germline lookup yields CDR1 MNHEY and CDR2 SVGAGI. V gave up 5 bases and J gave up 8 bases; unmatched junction bases: 7. The CDR3 bases are TGTGCCAGCAGTGTGGGACAGGGAAGGGATGAGCAGTTCTTC. Amino acids: CASSVGQGRDEQFF.

The CDR3 is CASSFSGGLESYGYTF. CDR3 nucleotide sequence: TGTGCCAGCAGCTTTTCCGGGGGCCTTGAAAGCTATGGCTACACCTTC. The chain uses TRBV11-2 and TRBJ1-2, with TRBD1 as a possible D gene (6 bases). The CDR3 sequence is 16 residues long. Germline CDR1 reads SGHAT; CDR2 reads FQNNGV. Trimming pared 3 bases from V and 4 bases from J, leaving 18 bases between. The full variable domain, in which reference TRBV11-2 and TRBJ1-2 provide the parts outside the CDR3, is EAGVAQSPRYKIIEKRQSVAFWCNPISGHATLYWYQQILGQGPKLLIQFQNNGVVDDSQLPKDRFSAERLKGVDSTLKIQPAKLEDSAVYLCASSFSGGLESYGYTFGSGTRLTVV.

In the case of this clone: A read error may account for a junction end that differs from germline. The chain couples TRBV4-3 to TRBJ2-7, with D perhaps TRBD2 (5 bases). This CDR3 spans 15 amino acids. Germline V gene lookup returns CDR1 LGHNA and CDR2 YSLEER. CDR3 sequence (DNA): TGCGCCAGCAGCGAAGAATATGAGGGCTCCTACGAGCAGTACTTC. As protein: CASSEEYEGSYEQYF.

The chain uses TRBV7-9 and TRBJ2-7, with D perhaps matching TRBD2 (6 bases). This CDR3 spans 14 amino acids. The germline gives CDR1 SEHNR, CDR2 FQNEAQ (reference sequence). V was trimmed by 5 bases and J by 5 bases, leaving 16 bases between them. CDR3 coding DNA: TGTGCCAGCAGCGATACGGGGACTCGGGACGAGCAGTACTTC. Translated, it gives CASSDTGTRDEQYF.

This chain connects TRBV14 to TRBJ2-2; a weak D match, TRBD2 (7 bases). This CDR3 is built from 16 residues. CDR1 and CDR2 from the germline V gene are SGHDN and FVKESK. The germline V and J ends were trimmed by 3 bases and 5 bases, with 16 bases remaining between them. CDR3 coding DNA: TGTGCCAGCAGCCATTACACAGGGAGGGAGACCGGGGAGCTGTTTTTT. The encoded protein is CASSHYTGRETGELFF.

V gene TRBV6-6 combines with J gene TRBJ1-1; the D gene is possibly TRBD1 (6 bases). There are 13 residues in the CDR3. The germline gives CDR1 MNHNY, CDR2 SVGAGI (reference sequence). With 6 bases removed from V and 4 bases from J, the gap between germline ends came to 12 bases. CDR3 amino acids: CASSYRESTEAFF. The CDR3 DNA follows: TGTGCCAGCAGCTACAGGGAATCCACTGAAGCTTTCTTT.

The genes are TRBV7-2 and TRBJ2-5; no firm D call. The CDR3 runs 13 residues. Germline CDR1 SGHTA, CDR2 FQGNSA. Trimming left V 3 bases short and J 5 bases short, with 10 bases between. CDR3 sequence: CASSFPARETQYF. The DNA for the CDR3 is TGTGCCAGCAGCTTCCCAGCCCGCGAGACCCAGTACTTC.

The rearrangement joins TRBV7-6 to TRBJ2-7; D gene unclear. Germline assignment: CDR1 SGHVS and CDR2 FNYEAQ. V was trimmed by 1 base and J by 3 bases, leaving 7 bases between them. The CDR3 has 13 residues. The CDR3 nucleotides are TGTGCCAGCAGCTTAGGCAACGGCTACGAGCAGTACTTC. Protein: CASSLGNGYEQYF.

V and J are TRBV28 and TRBJ2-7; D may match TRBD1 or TRBD2 (5 bases each). Trimming shortened V by 5 bases and J by 2 bases, and 13 bases separated the two germline ends. Per germline, CDR1 MDHEN and CDR2 SYDVKM. The CDR3 is 14 residues long. CDR3 sequence reads: CASSPPGTAYEQYF. The CDR3, as DNA: TGTGCCAGCAGTCCCCCCGGGACCGCCTACGAGCAGTACTTC. The full variable domain, rest sourced from reference TRBV28 and TRBJ2-7, is DVKVTQSSRYLVKRTGEKVFLECVQDMDHENMFWYRQDPGLGLRLIYFSYDVKMKEKGDIPEGYSVSREKKERFSLILESASTNQTSMYLCASSPPGTAYEQYFGPGTRLTVT.

V gene TRBV5-6 combines with J gene TRBJ1-4; maybe TRBD1 (6 bases). From germline, CDR1 is SGHDT and CDR2 YYEEEE. Trimming cost V 4 bases and J 5 bases, with 15 bases left between them. The CDR3 extends over 15 amino acids. The CDR3 sequence: CASSARPDSNEKLFF. CDR3 DNA sequence: TGTGCCAGCAGCGCAAGGCCGGACAGCAATGAAAAACTGTTTTTT. Full variable domain (outside the CDR3, taken from reference TRBV5-6 and TRBJ1-4): DAGVTQSPTHLIKTRGQQVTLRCSPKSGHDTVSWYQQALGQGPQFIFQYYEEEERQRGNFPDRFSGHQFPNYSSELNVNALLLGDSALYLCASSARPDSNEKLFFGSGTQLSVL.

With regard to this clone: The same CDR3 can be traced to other DNA sequences in this sample. V and J are TRBV6-5 and TRBJ2-7; D ambiguous. Germline V gene lookup returns CDR1 MNHEY and CDR2 SVGAGI. With 0 bases removed from V and 1 base from J, the gap between germline ends came to 7 bases. This CDR3 spans 14 amino acids. CDR3 loop: CASSYSAGSYEQYF. As DNA, the CDR3 is TGTGCCAGCAGTTACTCGGCCGGTTCCTACGAGCAGTACTTC.

This sequence joins TRBV13 and TRBJ2-5; 7 nucleotides line up with TRBD1. This CDR3 has 14 residues. CDR1 is PRHDT, CDR2 FYEKMQ, per germline (reference sequence). Trimming removed 5 bases from V and 4 bases from J; junction bases left unmatched: 7. The CDR3 DNA reads TGTGCCAGCAGCAAGGGGGCAAGTGGAGAGACCCAGTACTTC. It encodes CASSKGASGETQYF.